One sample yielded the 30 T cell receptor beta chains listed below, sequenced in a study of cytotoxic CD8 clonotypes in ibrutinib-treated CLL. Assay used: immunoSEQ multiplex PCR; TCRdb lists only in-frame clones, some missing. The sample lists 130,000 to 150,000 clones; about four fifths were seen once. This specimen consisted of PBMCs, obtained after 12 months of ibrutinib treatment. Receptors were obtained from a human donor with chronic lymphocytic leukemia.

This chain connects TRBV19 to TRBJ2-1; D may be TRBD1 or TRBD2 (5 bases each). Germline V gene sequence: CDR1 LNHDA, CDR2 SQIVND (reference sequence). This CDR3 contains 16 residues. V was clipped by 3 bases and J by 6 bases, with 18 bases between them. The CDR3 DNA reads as TGTGCCAGTAGTATGAGAGGGTCCGTGGGGCCCAATGAGCAGTTCTTC. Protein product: CASSMRGSVGPNEQFF. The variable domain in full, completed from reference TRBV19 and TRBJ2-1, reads DGGITQSPKYLFRKEGQNVTLSCEQNLNHDAMYWYRQDPGQGLRLIYYSQIVNDFQKGDIAEGYSVSREKKESFPLTVTSAQKNPTAFYLCASSMRGSVGPNEQFFGPGTRLTVL.

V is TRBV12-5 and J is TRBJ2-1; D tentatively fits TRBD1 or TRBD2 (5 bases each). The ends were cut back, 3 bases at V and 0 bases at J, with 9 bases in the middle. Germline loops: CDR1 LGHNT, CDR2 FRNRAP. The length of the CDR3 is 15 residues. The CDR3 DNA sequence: TGTGCTAGTGGTTTCGGGACGCCCTCCTACAATGAGCAGTTCTTC. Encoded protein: CASGFGTPSYNEQFF. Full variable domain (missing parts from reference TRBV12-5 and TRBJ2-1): DARVTQTPRHKVTEMGQEVTMRCQPILGHNTVFWYRQTMMQGLELLAYFRNRAPLDDSGMPKDRFSAEMPDATLATLKIQPSEPRDSAVYFCASGFGTPSYNEQFFGPGTRLTVL.

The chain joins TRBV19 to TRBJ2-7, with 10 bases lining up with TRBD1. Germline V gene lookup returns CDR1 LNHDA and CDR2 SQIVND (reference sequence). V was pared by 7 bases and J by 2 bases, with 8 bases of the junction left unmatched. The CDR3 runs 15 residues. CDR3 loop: CASKMSGTGAYEQYF. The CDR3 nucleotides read TGTGCCAGTAAGATGTCCGGGACAGGGGCCTACGAGCAGTACTTC.

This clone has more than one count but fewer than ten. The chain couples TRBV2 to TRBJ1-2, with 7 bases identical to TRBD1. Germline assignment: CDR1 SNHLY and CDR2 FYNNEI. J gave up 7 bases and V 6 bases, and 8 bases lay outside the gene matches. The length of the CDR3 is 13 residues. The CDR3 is CASSPQGSTGYTF. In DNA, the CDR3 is TGTGCCAGCAGCCCACAGGGGTCAACTGGCTACACCTTC. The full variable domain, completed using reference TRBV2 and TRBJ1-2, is EPEVTQTPSHQVTQMGQEVILRCVPISNHLYFYWYRQILGQKVEFLVSFYNNEISEKSEIFDDQFSVERPDGSNFTLKIRSTKLEDSAMYFCASSPQGSTGYTFGSGTRLTVV.

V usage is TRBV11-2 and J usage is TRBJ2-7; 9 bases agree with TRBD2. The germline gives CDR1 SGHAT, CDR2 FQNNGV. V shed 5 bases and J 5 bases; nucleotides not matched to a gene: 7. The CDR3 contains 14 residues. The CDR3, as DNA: TGTGCCAGCAGCCCTGTCGCGGGAGGGCACGAGCAGTACTTC. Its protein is CASSPVAGGHEQYF.

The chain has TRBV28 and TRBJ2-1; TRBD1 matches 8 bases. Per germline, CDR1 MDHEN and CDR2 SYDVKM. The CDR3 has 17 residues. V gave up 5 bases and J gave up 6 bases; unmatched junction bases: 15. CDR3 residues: CASSPLQGFGQGNEQFF. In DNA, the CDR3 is TGTGCCAGCAGTCCCCTCCAGGGATTCGGACAGGGCAATGAGCAGTTCTTC.

Written as DNA, the CDR3 is TGCAGTGCACAACCTAGGCTTGAGCAGTTCTTC. Translating it yields CSAQPRLEQFF. The chain couples TRBV20-1 to TRBJ2-1; D is unresolved. Per the germline V gene, CDR1 is DFQATT and CDR2 is SNEGSKA (reference sequence). The CDR3 length is 11 residues. Between the trimmed V and J ends, which lost 6 bases and 9 bases, there was a span of 12 bases.

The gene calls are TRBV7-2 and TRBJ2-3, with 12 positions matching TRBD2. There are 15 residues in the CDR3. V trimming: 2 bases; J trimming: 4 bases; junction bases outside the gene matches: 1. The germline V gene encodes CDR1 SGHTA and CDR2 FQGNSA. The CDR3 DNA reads TGTGCCAGCAGCTTACTAGCGGGAGGGCCAGATACGCAGTATTTT. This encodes CASSLLAGGPDTQYF.

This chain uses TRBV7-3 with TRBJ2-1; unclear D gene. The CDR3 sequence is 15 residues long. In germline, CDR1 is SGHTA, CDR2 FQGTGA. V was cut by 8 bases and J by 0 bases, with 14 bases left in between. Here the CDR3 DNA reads TGTGCCAGCGGAACTTCTCGGATCTCCTACAATGAGCAGTTCTTC. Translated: CASGTSRISYNEQFF.

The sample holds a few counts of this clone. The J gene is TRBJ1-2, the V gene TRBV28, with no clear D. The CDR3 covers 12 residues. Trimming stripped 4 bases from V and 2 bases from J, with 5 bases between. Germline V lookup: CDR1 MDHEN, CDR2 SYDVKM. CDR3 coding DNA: TGTGCCAGCAGTTCCGAGAACTATGGCTACACCTTC. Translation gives CASSSENYGYTF.

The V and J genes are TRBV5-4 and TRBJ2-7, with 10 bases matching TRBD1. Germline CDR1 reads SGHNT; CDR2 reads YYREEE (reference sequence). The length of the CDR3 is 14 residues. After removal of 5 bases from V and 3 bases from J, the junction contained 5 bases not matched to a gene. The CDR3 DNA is TGTGCCAGCAGTATTGACAGGGGGCTCTACGAGCAGTACTTC. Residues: CASSIDRGLYEQYF.

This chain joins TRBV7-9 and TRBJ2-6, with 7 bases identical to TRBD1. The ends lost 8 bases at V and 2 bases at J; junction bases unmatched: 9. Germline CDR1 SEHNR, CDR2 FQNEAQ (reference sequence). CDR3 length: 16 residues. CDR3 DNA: TGTGCCAGCCGGGCTCTAGGGGGCGCTGGGGCCAACGTCCTGACTTTC. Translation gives CASRALGGAGANVLTF.

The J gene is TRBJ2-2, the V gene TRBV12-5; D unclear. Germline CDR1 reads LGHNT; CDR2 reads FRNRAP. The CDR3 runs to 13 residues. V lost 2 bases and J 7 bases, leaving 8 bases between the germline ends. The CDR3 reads CASGLTQVGELFF. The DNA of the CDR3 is TGTGCTAGTGGTTTGACCCAGGTCGGGGAGCTGTTTTTT.

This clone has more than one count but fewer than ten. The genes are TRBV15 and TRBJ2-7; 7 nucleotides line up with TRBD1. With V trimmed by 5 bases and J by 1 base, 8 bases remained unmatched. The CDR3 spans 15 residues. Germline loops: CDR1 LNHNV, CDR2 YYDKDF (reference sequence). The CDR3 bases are TGTGCCACCAGCCGAGGGACAGCCGTTTCCTACGAGCAGTACTTC. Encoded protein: CATSRGTAVSYEQYF.

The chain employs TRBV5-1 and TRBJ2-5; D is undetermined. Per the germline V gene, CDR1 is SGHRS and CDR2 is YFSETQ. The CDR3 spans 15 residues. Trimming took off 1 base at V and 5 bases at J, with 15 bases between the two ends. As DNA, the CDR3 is TGCGCCAGCAGCTTGTTACCTGACCTTCTGGAGACCCAGTACTTC. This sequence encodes CASSLLPDLLETQYF.

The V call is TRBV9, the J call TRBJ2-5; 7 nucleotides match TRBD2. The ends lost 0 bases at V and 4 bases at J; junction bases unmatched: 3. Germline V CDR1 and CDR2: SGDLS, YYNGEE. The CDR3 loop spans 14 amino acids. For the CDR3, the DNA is TGTGCCAGCAGCGTAGCAGGGAGGGGAGAGACCCAGTACTTC. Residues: CASSVAGRGETQYF. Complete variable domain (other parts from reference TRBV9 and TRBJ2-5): DSGVTQTPKHLITATGQRVTLRCSPRSGDLSVYWYQQSLDQGLQFLIQYYNGEERAKGNILERFSAQQFPDLHSELNLSSLELGDSALYFCASSVAGRGETQYFGPGTRLLVL.

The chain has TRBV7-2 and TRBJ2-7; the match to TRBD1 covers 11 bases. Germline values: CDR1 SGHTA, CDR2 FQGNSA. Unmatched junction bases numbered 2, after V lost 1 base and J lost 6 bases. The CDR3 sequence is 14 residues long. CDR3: CASSLVGQGAEQYF. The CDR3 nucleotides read TGTGCCAGCAGCTTAGTCGGACAGGGGGCCGAGCAGTACTTC.

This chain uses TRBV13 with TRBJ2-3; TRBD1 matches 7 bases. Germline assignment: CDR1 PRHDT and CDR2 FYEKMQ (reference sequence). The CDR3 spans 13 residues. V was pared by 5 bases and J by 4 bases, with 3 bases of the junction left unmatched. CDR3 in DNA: TGTGCCAGCAGCAAAACAGGGGCAGATACGCAGTATTTT. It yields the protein CASSKTGADTQYF.

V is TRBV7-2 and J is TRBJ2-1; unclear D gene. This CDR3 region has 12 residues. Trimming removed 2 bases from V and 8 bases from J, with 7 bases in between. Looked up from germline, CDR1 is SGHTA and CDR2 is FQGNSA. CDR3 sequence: CASSLNRHEQFF. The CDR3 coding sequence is TGTGCCAGCAGCTTAAATCGTCATGAGCAGTTCTTC.

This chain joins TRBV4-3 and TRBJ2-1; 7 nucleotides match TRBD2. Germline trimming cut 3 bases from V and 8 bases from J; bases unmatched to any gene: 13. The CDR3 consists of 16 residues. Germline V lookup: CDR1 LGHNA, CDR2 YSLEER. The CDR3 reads CASSHRWGEGFYEQFF. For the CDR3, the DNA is TGCGCCAGCAGCCACCGATGGGGGGAGGGCTTTTATGAGCAGTTCTTC.

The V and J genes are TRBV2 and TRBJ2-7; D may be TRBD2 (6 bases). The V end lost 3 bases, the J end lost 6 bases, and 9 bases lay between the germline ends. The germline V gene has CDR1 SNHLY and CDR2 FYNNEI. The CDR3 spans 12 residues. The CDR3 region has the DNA TGTGCCAGCAGTGACGGGGGTCGCGAGCAGTACTTC. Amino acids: CASSDGGREQYF.

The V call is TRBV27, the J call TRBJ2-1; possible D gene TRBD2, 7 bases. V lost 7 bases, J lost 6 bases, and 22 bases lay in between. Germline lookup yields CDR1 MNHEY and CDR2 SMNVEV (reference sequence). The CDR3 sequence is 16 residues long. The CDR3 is CASTTGASGATNEQFF. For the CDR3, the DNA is TGTGCCAGCACCACGGGGGCTAGCGGAGCAACCAATGAGCAGTTCTTC.

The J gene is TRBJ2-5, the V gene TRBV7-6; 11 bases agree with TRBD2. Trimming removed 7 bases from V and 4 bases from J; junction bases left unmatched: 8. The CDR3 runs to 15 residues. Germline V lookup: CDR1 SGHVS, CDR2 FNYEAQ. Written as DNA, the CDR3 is TGTGCCAGCAAGGGACTAGCGGAGGCAGGAGAGACCCAGTACTTC. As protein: CASKGLAEAGETQYF.

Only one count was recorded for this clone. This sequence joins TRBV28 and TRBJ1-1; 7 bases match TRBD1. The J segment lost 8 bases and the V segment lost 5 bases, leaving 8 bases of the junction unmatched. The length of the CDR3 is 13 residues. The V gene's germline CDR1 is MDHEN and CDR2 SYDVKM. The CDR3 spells CASSLSRGREAFF. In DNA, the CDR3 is TGTGCCAGCAGTCTTTCAAGGGGGCGGGAAGCTTTCTTT. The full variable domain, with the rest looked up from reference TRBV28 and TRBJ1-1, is DVKVTQSSRYLVKRTGEKVFLECVQDMDHENMFWYRQDPGLGLRLIYFSYDVKMKEKGDIPEGYSVSREKKERFSLILESASTNQTSMYLCASSLSRGREAFFGQGTRLTVV.

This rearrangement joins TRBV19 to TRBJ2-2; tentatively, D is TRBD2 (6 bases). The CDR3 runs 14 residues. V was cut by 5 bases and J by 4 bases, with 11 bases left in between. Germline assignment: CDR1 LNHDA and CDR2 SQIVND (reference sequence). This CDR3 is CASSYGSGTGELFF. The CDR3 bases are TGTGCCAGTAGTTACGGGAGTGGCACCGGGGAGCTGTTTTTT.

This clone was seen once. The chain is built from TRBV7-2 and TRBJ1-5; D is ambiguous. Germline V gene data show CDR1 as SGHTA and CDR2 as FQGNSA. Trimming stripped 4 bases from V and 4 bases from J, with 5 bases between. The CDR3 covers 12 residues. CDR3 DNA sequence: TGTGCCAGCAGCTACTCTAATCAGCCCCAGCATTTT. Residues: CASSYSNQPQHF.

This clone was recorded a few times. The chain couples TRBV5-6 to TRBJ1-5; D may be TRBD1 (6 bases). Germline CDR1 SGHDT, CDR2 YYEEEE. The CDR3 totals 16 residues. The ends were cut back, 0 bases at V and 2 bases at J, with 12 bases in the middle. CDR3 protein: CASSLAGGWGNQPQHF. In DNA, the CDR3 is TGTGCCAGCAGCTTGGCTGGGGGCTGGGGCAATCAGCCCCAGCATTTT.

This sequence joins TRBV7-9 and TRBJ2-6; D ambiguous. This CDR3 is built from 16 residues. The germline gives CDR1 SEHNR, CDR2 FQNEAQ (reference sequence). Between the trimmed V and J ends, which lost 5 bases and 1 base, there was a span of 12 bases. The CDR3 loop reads CASSLTSRSGANVLTF. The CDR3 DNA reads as TGTGCCAGCAGCCTCACTTCCCGATCTGGGGCCAACGTCCTGACTTTC.

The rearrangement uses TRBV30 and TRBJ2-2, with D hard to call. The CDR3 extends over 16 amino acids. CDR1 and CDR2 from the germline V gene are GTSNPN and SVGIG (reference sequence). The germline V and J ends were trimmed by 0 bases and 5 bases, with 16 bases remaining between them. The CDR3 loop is CAWSVFRTEWTGELFF. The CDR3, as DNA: TGTGCCTGGAGTGTATTCCGGACCGAATGGACCGGGGAGCTGTTTTTT.

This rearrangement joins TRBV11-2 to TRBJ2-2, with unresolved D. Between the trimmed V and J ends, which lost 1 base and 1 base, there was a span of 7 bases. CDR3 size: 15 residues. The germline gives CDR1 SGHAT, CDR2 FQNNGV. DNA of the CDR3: TGTGCCAGCAGCTTAGCCGGCAAGAACACCGGGGAGCTGTTTTTT. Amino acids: CASSLAGKNTGELFF. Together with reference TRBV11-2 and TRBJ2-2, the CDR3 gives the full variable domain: EAGVAQSPRYKIIEKRQSVAFWCNPISGHATLYWYQQILGQGPKLLIQFQNNGVVDDSQLPKDRFSAERLKGVDSTLKIQPAKLEDSAVYLCASSLAGKNTGELFFGEGSRLTVL.